This TCR beta chain derives from a study of T cell repertoires in cytomegalovirus infection (dated by TCRdb to between 2018 and 2020). Background on the whole study: Donor HLA type was relevant to the analysis, as public TCR beta signatures indicated carriage of CMV infection together with the matching HLA type.

This sample was sequenced with an Illumina HiSeq 1500. TCRdb handled the public reads itself, with Q25 trimming in fastp and clone calling in MiXCR, and kept productive beta chains. Rows with one shared CDR3 protein collapse into an entry with the most common genes and DNA. In all, the sample holds some 300,000 distinct CDR3 sequences, and about a sixth of those were seen once. Of the sample, 12% is held by the ten largest clones. The junction carries 16 bases between V and J, which are trimmed by 3 bases and 1 base respectively. The CDR3 holds 18 amino acids from the cysteine to the phenylalanine. The DNA shown is the 54-base CDR3, in frame from base 1. The germline V gene encodes CDR1 MGHDK and CDR2 SYGVNS. Overall study outcomes, separate from this receptor: The ex vivo response was dominated by HLA-C-restricted CMV-specific TCR beta clonotypes, which also provided the single most frequent clonotype in two of eight donors. In both this cohort and an independent cohort of under 450 donors, the cumulative frequency of public TCR beta family members distinguished carriers of CMV infection plus the relevant HLA type.

As concerns this clonotype: Its target antigen remains unknown. Per-base quality was not reported, and no clone a single base away is much larger than it.

The rearranged segments are TRBV25-1 and TRBJ2-6; no confident D gene assignment can be made. Sequencing was done on a sample of PBMCs. The receptor's source is a human donor in good health (CMV status not recorded). Some clones in this sample may be carry-over from other donors' samples. In nucleotides, the sequence is TGTGCCAGCAGTGATTTTTACGGAAGCCCATCTGGGGCCAACGTCCTGACTTTC. Translation gives CASSDFYGSPSGANVLTF.